The present T cell receptor (beta chain) was sequenced within a study of human T cells and chemical hapten exposure. This CDR3 spans 13 amino acids. From germline, CDR1 is MDHEN and CDR2 SYDVKM. Trimming shortened V by 8 bases and J by 2 bases, and 11 bases separated the two germline ends. The table lists this clonotype with a few counts. TCRdb re-called the RACE reads with MiXCR, one entry per CDR3 protein. The profile covers 300,000 to 450,000 distinct CDR3 sequences, with 5.1% appearing a single time and 2% to 3% taken by the ten largest. Time point denoted: pre-sensitization, week 0. Stated treatment: therapeutic diphenylcyclopropenone sensitization with weekly scalp DPC. Blood collection took place prior to placing each patch test. Every donor had alopecia and was 18 to 70 years old; all were suitable for DPC.

The receptor comes from a woman aged 45-59 years with alopecia areata. Some clones in this sample may be carry-over from other donors' samples. Material: whole blood, obtained in connection with sensitization to the hapten diphenylcyclopropenone (DPC). V is TRBV28 and J is TRBJ2-3; D remains unclear. CDR3 sequence reads: CASEAGPTDTQYF. In nucleotides, the CDR3 is TGTGCCAGCGAGGCAGGTCCCACAGATACGCAGTATTTT. The full variable domain, in which reference TRBV28 and TRBJ2-3 provide the parts outside the CDR3, is DVKVTQSSRYLVKRTGEKVFLECVQDMDHENMFWYRQDPGLGLRLIYFSYDVKMKEKGDIPEGYSVSREKKERFSLILESASTNQTSMYLCASEAGPTDTQYFGPGTRLTVL.